The clone carrying this TCR beta chain was seen a single time. The antigen remains unidentified. The CDR3 is 12 residues long. Germline V CDR1 and CDR2: SEHNR, FQNEAQ (reference sequence). Trimming removed 5 bases from V and 6 bases from J, with 11 bases in between. Sequencing used immunoSEQ multiplex PCR; TCRdb keeps in-frame clones, though not all of them. The sample consists of more than 550,000 clones, 90% of them appearing once. This entry comes from a study of shared clonotypes between healthy human individuals. General study results and limits: Non-shared clonotypes showed lower generation probabilities than clonotypes common to all four donors.

V is TRBV7-9 and J is TRBJ2-7; D is unclear. The sequence derives from a man aged 18 to 29 in good health. Some clones in this sample may be carry-over from other donors' samples. Sequenced: memory CD8+ T cells from PBMCs. Subset noted: CD45RO+ cells pooled with CCR7-negative TemRA cells. The CDR3 nucleotides read TGTGCCAGCAGCCCCTCAGGTCTCGAGCAGTACTTC. Translating gives CASSPSGLEQYF.